This TCR beta chain appears in the sequencing data of a study of shared clonotypes between healthy human individuals. Study-level findings and limits: Around 5.4% of naive CD4 clonotypes were common to a handful of donors.

As regards this clone: Its antigen is undetermined.

This CDR3 is 15 amino acids long. The germline CDR1 and CDR2 sequences are KGHSY and FQNENV. Trimming took 6 bases from V and 1 from J, leaving 16 bases between them. It was at deep level that the assay was run. In the authors' methods: From ImmunoSEQ came sequences covering only the junction and carrying no quality scores, so filtering differed. Some clones are missing from TCRdb's copy, which holds only in-frame ones; the method was immunoSEQ multiplex PCR. D and trimming were read from the DNA, whereas the V and J calls and clone size are those reported in that table. The table shows some 100,000 clones, with about 63% occurring only once.

This receptor was taken from a woman aged 25 to 39 in good health. The chain links TRBV16 to TRBJ2-7; perhaps D is TRBD1 or TRBD2 (5 bases each). Sequencing used memory CD8+ T cells sorted from blood. Subset in this sample: CD45RO+ cells pooled with CCR7-negative TemRA cells. In nucleotides, the CDR3 is TGTGCCAGCAGACACCGGGACCCTGCATCCTACGAGCAGTACTTC. It encodes CASRHRDPASYEQYF.